This T cell receptor (beta chain) was captured in a study of blood T cell repertoires in COVID-19. Study-wide background: Samples taken during acute and convalescent COVID-19 were collected in the United States, Italy and Spain. The cDNA or gDNA used as material had been derived from T cells, B-cell-depleted T cells, or PBMCs.

Cohort placement rested on clinical history that participants reported themselves. It was within 2 weeks before study entry that exposed participants met a COVID-19 case. Deletions cut 1 base from V and 0 bases from J, with 13 bases between. In germline, CDR1 is KGHSH, CDR2 LQKENI. The CDR3 is 17 amino acids. Only in-frame clones appear in the TCRdb table, and some are missing; sequencing was by immunoSEQ multiplex PCR. Of 350,000 to 400,000 clones detected, 90% to 95% appear once; the ten largest clones hold 0.8% to 0.9%. The sequenced sample was PBMCs or T cells enriched from blood (not recorded which). The sequence derives from a woman aged 40 to 50 who had been exposed to COVID-19. The chain employs TRBV18 and TRBJ2-4; D is undetermined. CDR3 residues: CASSPLTRLLAKNIQYF. DNA of the CDR3: TGTGCCAGCTCACCACTCACGAGGTTGCTAGCCAAAAACATTCAGTACTTC.